This T cell receptor (beta chain) was sequenced in a study of cytomegalovirus exposure and HLA in healthy donors. In the study overall: The roughly 100 million unique TCR beta sequences, from around 200 million T cells, were found by an earlier analysis.

The CDR3 consists of 14 residues. Deletions cut 4 bases from V and 1 base from J, with 8 bases between. The V gene's germline CDR1 is ENHRY and CDR2 SYGVKD. Study outcomes and limitations: The study designated 160 or so TCR beta chains cytomegalovirus-associated. Most sequenced TCRs were rare (though some public TCRs occurred in many donors). There was a cluster of highly shared sequence variants that was likely a sequencing artifact.

Note on this clone: The antigen remains undetermined.

The PCR ran on 60 Vbeta and 13 Jbeta primers. Assay used: immunoSEQ multiplex PCR; TCRdb lists only in-frame clones, some missing. This sample's clone table lists over 200,000 clones. The sequenced sample was PBMCs. The chain couples TRBV10-3 to TRBJ1-3; the D is unclear. This clonotype was obtained from a woman in her 30s in good health and CMV-seropositive. Written as DNA, the CDR3 is TGTGCCATCAGTGGTGAGGTTTCTGGAAACACCATATATTTT. Translating it yields CAISGEVSGNTIYF.